This record covers a single T cell receptor beta chain. The record originates from a study of blood T cell repertoires in COVID-19. Turning to the study itself: Samples representing acute and convalescent COVID-19 were sourced from the United States, Italy and Spain. From T cells, B-cell-depleted T cells, or PBMCs came the material, which was cDNA or gDNA.

Authors' processing steps: Estimation of nucleated cell counts relied on the amplification of reference gene primers. Method: immunoSEQ multiplex PCR; TCRdb's copy keeps in-frame clones and lacks some. V and J calls and clone size are those listed in that table; D and trimming were worked out from the DNA. The sample lists about 120,000 clones; 85% were seen once. CDR1 and CDR2 (germline): LNHNV, YYDKDF (reference sequence). V was shortened by 0 bases and J by 8 bases, with 7 bases between the two germline ends. The CDR3 is 12 residues long. The source is a woman older than 75 with acute or convalescent COVID-19. The sequencing input was peripheral blood. This chain connects TRBV15 to TRBJ1-2; D is ambiguous. CDR3 sequence (DNA): TGTGCCACCAGCAGAGATCTAGGAGGCTACACCTTC. It is translated as CATSRDLGGYTF.